This TCR beta chain was identified in a study of cytomegalovirus exposure and HLA in healthy donors. Remarks on this clone: Its antigen is undetermined.

Vbeta (60) and Jbeta (13) primers were used in the PCR. Repertoires were generated with immunoSEQ multiplex PCR, while TCRdb's copy carries only in-frame clones and drops some. The table lists more than 80,000 clones, more than 60% of them singletons, with 2% to 2.5% in the top ten. V lost 4 bases and J lost 2; bases outside the gene matches: 4. The CDR3 is 14 amino acids. CDR1 and CDR2 (germline): SGHDN, FVKESK. Broader study findings: About 87% or about 30% of the time was how often most TCR beta V segments were productive, according to an earlier analysis. Across donors, presence/absence analyses took sequencing depth to be roughly uniform. Sequence variants that were highly shared formed a cluster that was likely a sequencing artifact. HLA alleles were associated with some 16,000 TCR beta sequences in a later analysis at 0.05 false discovery rate.

This sequence was found in a man aged 35-49 years in good health and CMV-seronegative. This chain connects TRBV14 to TRBJ2-7; 8 bases match TRBD1. The sequencing sample was made of PBMCs. CDR3 protein: CASSRETGAYEQYF. CDR3 coding DNA: TGTGCCAGCAGCCGAGAGACAGGGGCCTACGAGCAGTACTTC.